These 14 T cell receptor beta chains share one sample of origin, sequenced in a study of T cell clones after liver transplantation (dated by TCRdb to the late 2010s). Library preparation used the immunoSEQ multiplex PCR assay. Here the immuneACCESS table is served through TCRdb, limited to in-frame sequences with V and J called. Missing clones are a known gap in these copies; in checked studies unresolved V genes cover under half, and the rest lacks a known reason. The sample table lists about 45,000 clones, 86% of them with a count of one. Jointly, the top ten make up over 2% of the sample. The sequences come from CD4+ T cells from blood, collected 24 months after liver transplant. The receptors here all came from a human patient who received a liver transplant. After a transplant, some T cells may have been passed on by the graft donor.

In its sample, this clone was seen once. The rearrangement links TRBV7-9 to TRBJ2-3; 10 bases are shared with TRBD2. V lost 4 bases to trimming and J lost 0 bases; unmatched junction nucleotides: 7. Germline V gives CDR1 SEHNR, CDR2 FQNEAQ (reference sequence). The CDR3 covers 17 residues. The CDR3 DNA reads as TGTGCCAGCAGCTCCCTCTCGACTAGCGGGAGCACAGATACGCAGTATTTT. It yields the protein CASSSLSTSGSTDTQYF.

The rearrangement uses TRBV7-2 and TRBJ2-7; 8 bases map to TRBD2. Germline CDR1 reads SGHTA; CDR2 reads FQGNSA. This CDR3 contains 13 residues. The V gene end was trimmed by 5 bases and the J gene end by 6 bases; junction bases not matched to a gene: 6. CDR3 nucleotide sequence: TGTGCCAGCAGCCCGGGCGGGGGGCTCGAGCAGTACTTC. Translated: CASSPGGGLEQYF.

The J gene is TRBJ2-7, the V gene TRBV5-1; D perhaps matches TRBD1 (6 bases). Trimming removed 5 bases at V and 0 bases at J, with 15 bases between. The CDR3 has 15 amino acids. Germline loops: CDR1 SGHRS, CDR2 YFSETQ. The CDR3 coding sequence is TGCGCCAGCAGTCTCGGGCCGGACAGCTCCTACGAGCAGTACTTC. It specifies CASSLGPDSSYEQYF.

V and J are TRBV7-2 and TRBJ2-5; 8 bases fit TRBD1. This CDR3 region has 19 residues. CDR1 is SGHTA and CDR2 is FQGNSA in the germline V gene. The ends lost 1 base at V and 4 bases at J; junction bases unmatched: 17. CDR3 coding DNA: TGTGCCAGCAGCTTAGGCCCGCTCGGGACAGGAGAAGTCTTAGAGACCCAGTACTTC. This gives the protein CASSLGPLGTGEVLETQYF.

This clone was counted only a few times. The chain employs TRBV4-3 and TRBJ2-7, with 9 bases identical to TRBD1. Losses at the gene ends were 4 bases for V and 0 bases for J; bases not matched to a gene: 4. The CDR3 is 15 amino acids. Germline assignment: CDR1 LGHNA and CDR2 YSLEER. This CDR3 reads CASSLQTGGSYEQYF. Here the CDR3 DNA reads TGCGCCAGCAGCCTACAGACAGGGGGCTCCTACGAGCAGTACTTC.

The chain uses TRBV6-6 and TRBJ2-5; D uncertain. This CDR3 region has 14 residues. V was shortened by 0 bases and J by 4 bases, with 9 bases between the two germline ends. CDR1 is MNHNY, CDR2 SVGAGI, per germline (reference sequence). The CDR3 nucleotides read TGTGCCAGCAGTTACTCCGGGTTTGGAGAGACCCAGTACTTC. Translation gives CASSYSGFGETQYF.

The CDR3 protein is CASSEDFGAQHF. The CDR3 DNA reads as TGTGCCAGCAGTGAAGACTTTGGGGCCCAGCATTTT. J is TRBJ1-5 and V is TRBV6-1; D ambiguous. Germline CDR1 MNHNS, CDR2 SASEGT. The CDR3 runs to 12 residues. V was cut by 1 base and J by 11 bases, with 9 bases left in between.

This chain joins TRBV25-1 and TRBJ1-1, with D possibly matching TRBD1 (6 bases). V was cut by 0 bases and J by 9 bases, with 20 bases left in between. Per germline, CDR1 MGHDK and CDR2 SYGVNS. This CDR3 is built from 16 residues. DNA of the CDR3: TGTGCCAGCAGTGAATATCCGACGGGGGGCGCGAGGAAAGCTTTCTTT. This translates into CASSEYPTGGARKAFF.

This clone was counted only a few times. The chain employs TRBV9 and TRBJ1-5, with D maybe TRBD1 (6 bases). This CDR3 region has 18 residues. V was cut by 4 bases and J by 3 bases, with 23 bases left in between. Germline V gene sequence: CDR1 SGDLS, CDR2 YYNGEE. CDR3: CASSPDMYRDSVNQPQHF. In nucleotides, the CDR3 is TGTGCCAGCAGCCCAGACATGTACAGGGACTCCGTCAATCAGCCCCAGCATTTT.

The J gene is TRBJ1-5, the V gene TRBV2; tentative D call: TRBD1 (6 bases). CDR1 and CDR2 from the germline V gene are SNHLY and FYNNEI. V was trimmed by 3 bases and J by 8 bases, leaving 14 bases between them. The CDR3 contains 14 residues. Here the CDR3 DNA reads TGTGCCAGCAGTGATTGGCAGGGGAATGAGCCCCAGCATTTT. Its protein product is CASSDWQGNEPQHF.

The chain links TRBV7-9 to TRBJ1-5; D not resolved. This CDR3 contains 13 residues. CDR1 and CDR2 from the germline V gene are SEHNR and FQNEAQ (reference sequence). V lost 5 bases and J lost 1, with 6 bases in between. Here the CDR3 reads CASSDDSNQPQHF. The DNA of the CDR3 is TGTGCCAGCAGCGACGACAGCAATCAGCCCCAGCATTTT. Complete variable domain (other parts from reference TRBV7-9 and TRBJ1-5): DTGVSQNPRHKITKRGQNVTFRCDPISEHNRLYWYRQTLGQGPEFLTYFQNEAQLEKSRLLSDRFSAERPKGSFSTLEIQRTEQGDSAMYLCASSDDSNQPQHFGDGTRLSIL.

V and J are TRBV19 and TRBJ1-4; D is perhaps TRBD1 (5 bases). CDR1 LNHDA and CDR2 SQIVND come from the germline V gene (reference sequence). The V end was cut by 2 bases, the J end by 0 bases, with 10 bases between. This CDR3 region has 16 residues. CDR3 nucleotides: TGTGCCAGTAGTATACAGGGTACCGCAACTAATGAAAAACTGTTTTTT. Translated, it gives CASSIQGTATNEKLFF.

V usage is TRBV27 and J usage is TRBJ2-3, with TRBD2 matching 7 bases. Germline V gene data show CDR1 as MNHEY and CDR2 as SMNVEV (reference sequence). This CDR3 is built from 16 residues. Germline trimming cut 3 bases from V and 2 bases from J; bases unmatched to any gene: 8. DNA of the CDR3: TGTGCCAGCAGTTTGAATTTAGGGAGGGTCACAGATACGCAGTATTTT. Translation gives CASSLNLGRVTDTQYF.

The chain uses TRBV28 and TRBJ1-5; D is unclear. Germline assignment: CDR1 MDHEN and CDR2 SYDVKM. The CDR3 length is 13 residues. Trimming removed 2 bases from V and 7 bases from J, with 9 bases in between. CDR3 sequence (DNA): TGTGCCAGCAGTTTAATGGGTAGCCAGCCCCAGCATTTT. The encoded protein is CASSLMGSQPQHF.